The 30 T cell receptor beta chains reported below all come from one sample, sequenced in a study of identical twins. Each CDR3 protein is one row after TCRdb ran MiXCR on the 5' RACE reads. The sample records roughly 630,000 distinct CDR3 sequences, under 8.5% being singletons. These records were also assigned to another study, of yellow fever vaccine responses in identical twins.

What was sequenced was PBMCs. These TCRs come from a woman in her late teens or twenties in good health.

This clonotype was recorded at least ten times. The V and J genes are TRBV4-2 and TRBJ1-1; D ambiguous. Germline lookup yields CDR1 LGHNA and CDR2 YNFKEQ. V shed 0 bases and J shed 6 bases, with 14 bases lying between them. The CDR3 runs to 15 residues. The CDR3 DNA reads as TGTGCCAGCAGCCAAGAACGGAGCCTGAAACCTGAAGCTTTCTTT. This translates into CASSQERSLKPEAFF.

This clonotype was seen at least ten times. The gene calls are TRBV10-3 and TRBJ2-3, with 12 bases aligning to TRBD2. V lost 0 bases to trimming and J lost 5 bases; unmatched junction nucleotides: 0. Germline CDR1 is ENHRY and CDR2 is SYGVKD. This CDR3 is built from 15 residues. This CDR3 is CAISESTSGGDTQYF. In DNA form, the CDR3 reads TGTGCCATCAGTGAGTCGACTAGCGGGGGAGATACGCAGTATTTT.

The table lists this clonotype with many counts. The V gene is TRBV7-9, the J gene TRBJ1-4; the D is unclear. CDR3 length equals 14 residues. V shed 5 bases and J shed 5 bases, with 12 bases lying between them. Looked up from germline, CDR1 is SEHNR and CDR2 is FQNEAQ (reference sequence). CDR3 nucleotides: TGTGCCAGCAGCCCTCCTCTTGGCAATGAAAAACTGTTTTTT. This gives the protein CASSPPLGNEKLFF.

The CDR3 bases are TGTGCCAGCAGCACCGGGGGGGTTGTACTGAACACTGAAGCTTTCTTT. Residues: CASSTGGVVLNTEAFF. The chain carries TRBV5-6 and TRBJ1-1; TRBD1 might be the D (5 bases). V lost 4 bases to trimming and J lost 0 bases, with 16 bases between them. The length of the CDR3 is 16 residues. Per the germline V gene, CDR1 is SGHDT and CDR2 is YYEEEE.

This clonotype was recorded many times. The CDR3 DNA is TGTGCCAGCAGGGACCGCGCCCATGAAAAACTGTTTTTT. As protein: CASRDRAHEKLFF. The V call is TRBV25-1, the J call TRBJ1-4, with D unclear. The V gene lost 6 bases and the J gene lost 6 bases, with 11 bases spanning the gap. This CDR3 comprises 13 residues. Germline-derived CDR1 and CDR2 are MGHDK and SYGVNS.

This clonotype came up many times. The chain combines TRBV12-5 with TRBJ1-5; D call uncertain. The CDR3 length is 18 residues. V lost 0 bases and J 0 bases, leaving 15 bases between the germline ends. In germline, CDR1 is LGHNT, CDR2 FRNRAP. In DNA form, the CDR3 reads TGTGCTAGTGGTTTGGTAGTATCGAGGTCTTATAGCAATCAGCCCCAGCATTTT. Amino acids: CASGLVVSRSYSNQPQHF.

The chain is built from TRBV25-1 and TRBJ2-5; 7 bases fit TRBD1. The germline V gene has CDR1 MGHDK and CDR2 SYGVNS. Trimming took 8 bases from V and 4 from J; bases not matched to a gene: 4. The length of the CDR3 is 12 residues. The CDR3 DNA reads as TGTGCCAGCGGACAGGTCAGAGAGACCCAGTACTTC. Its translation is CASGQVRETQYF.

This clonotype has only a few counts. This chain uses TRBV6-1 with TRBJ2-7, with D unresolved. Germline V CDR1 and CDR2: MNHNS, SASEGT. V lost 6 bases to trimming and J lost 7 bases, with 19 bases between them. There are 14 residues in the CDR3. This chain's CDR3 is CASSPVDPLPEQYV. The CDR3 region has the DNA TGTGCCAGCAGCCCCGTGGACCCTTTACCGGAGCAGTACGTC.

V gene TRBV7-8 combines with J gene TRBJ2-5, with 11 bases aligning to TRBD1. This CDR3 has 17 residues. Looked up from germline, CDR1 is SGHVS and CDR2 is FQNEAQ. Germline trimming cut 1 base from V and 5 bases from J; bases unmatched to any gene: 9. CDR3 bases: TGTGCCAGCAGCTTAGGCCAGGACAGGGGGCGCAAGGAGACCCAGTACTTC. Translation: CASSLGQDRGRKETQYF.

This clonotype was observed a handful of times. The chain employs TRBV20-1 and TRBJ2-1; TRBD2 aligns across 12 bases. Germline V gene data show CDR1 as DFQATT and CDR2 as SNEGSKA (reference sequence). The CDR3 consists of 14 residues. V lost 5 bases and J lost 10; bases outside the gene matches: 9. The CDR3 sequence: CSAGLAGFLGEQFF. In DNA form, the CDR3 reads TGCAGTGCTGGACTAGCGGGGTTTTTAGGGGAGCAGTTCTTC.

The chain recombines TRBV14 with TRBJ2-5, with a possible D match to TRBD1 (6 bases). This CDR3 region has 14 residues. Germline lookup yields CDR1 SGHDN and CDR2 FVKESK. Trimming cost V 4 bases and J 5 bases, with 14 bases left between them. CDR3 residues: CASSLWDTEETQYF. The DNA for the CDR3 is TGTGCCAGCAGCCTATGGGACACCGAGGAGACCCAGTACTTC.

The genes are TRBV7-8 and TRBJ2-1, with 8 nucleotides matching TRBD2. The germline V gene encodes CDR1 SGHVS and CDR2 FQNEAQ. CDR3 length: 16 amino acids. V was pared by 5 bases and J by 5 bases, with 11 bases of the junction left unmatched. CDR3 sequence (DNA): TGTGCCAGCAGCCCCGATCGGGGGGGACGGAACAATGAGCAGTTCTTC. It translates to CASSPDRGGRNNEQFF. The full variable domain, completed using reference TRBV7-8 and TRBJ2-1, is GAGVSQSPRYKVAKRGQDVALRCDPISGHVSLFWYQQALGQGPEFLTYFQNEAQLDKSGLPSDRFFAERPEGSVSTLKIQRTQQEDSAVYLCASSPDRGGRNNEQFFGPGTRLTVL.

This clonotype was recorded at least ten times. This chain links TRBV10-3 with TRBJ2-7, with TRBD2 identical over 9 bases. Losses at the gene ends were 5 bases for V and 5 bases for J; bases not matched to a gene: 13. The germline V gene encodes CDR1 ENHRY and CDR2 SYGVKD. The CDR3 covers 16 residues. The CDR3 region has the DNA TGTGCCATCAGTCCCTCCGGGACTAGCAGTGGCGACGAGCAGTACGTC. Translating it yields CAISPSGTSSGDEQYV.

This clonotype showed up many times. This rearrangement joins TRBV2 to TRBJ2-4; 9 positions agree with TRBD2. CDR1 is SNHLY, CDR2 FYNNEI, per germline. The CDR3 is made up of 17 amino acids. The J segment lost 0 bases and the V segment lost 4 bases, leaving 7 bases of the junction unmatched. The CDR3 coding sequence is TGTGCCAGCAGTGCGGGTAGCGGGGGACTAGCCAAAAACATTCAGTACTTC. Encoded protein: CASSAGSGGLAKNIQYF.

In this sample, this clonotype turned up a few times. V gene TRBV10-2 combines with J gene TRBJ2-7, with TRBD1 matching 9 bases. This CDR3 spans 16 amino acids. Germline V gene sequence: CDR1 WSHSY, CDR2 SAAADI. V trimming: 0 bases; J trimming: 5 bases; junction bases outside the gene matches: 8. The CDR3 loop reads CASSESYPDRGHEQYV. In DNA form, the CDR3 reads TGCGCCAGCAGTGAGTCGTACCCGGACAGGGGCCACGAGCAGTACGTC.

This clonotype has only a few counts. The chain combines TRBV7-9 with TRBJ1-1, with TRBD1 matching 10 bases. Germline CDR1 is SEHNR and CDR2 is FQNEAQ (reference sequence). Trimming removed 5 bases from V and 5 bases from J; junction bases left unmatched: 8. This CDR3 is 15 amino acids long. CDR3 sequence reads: CASSPWTGGSTEAFF. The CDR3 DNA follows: TGTGCCAGCAGCCCTTGGACAGGGGGAAGTACTGAAGCTTTCTTT.

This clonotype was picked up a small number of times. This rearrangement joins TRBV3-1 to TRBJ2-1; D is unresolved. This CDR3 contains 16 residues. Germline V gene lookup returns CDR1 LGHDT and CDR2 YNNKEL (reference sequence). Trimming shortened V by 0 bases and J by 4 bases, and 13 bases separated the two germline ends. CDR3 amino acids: CASSQDAPWGYNEQFF. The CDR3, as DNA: TGTGCCAGCAGCCAAGATGCCCCATGGGGATACAATGAGCAGTTCTTC.

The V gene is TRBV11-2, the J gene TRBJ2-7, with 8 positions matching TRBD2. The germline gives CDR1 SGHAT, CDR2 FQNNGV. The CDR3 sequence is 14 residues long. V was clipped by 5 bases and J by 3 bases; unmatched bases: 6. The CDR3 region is CASSLGGAFYEQYV. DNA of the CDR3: TGTGCCAGCAGCCTCGGGGGGGCCTTCTACGAGCAGTACGTC.

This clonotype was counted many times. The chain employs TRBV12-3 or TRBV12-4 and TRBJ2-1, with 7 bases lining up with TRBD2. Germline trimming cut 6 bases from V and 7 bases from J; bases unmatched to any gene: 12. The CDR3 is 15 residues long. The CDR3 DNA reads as TGTGCCAGCAGCAGCAGGACTAGGGTAAATAATGAGCAGTTCTTC. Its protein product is CASSSRTRVNNEQFF.

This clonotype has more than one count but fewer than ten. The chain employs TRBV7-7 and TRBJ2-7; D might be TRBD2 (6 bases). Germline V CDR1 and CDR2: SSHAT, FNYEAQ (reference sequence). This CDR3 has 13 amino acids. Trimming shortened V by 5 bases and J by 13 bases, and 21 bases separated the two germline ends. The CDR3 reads CASSTYTGSLLYV. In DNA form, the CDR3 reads TGTGCCAGCAGCACCTACACCGGGAGTCTTCTTTACGTC.

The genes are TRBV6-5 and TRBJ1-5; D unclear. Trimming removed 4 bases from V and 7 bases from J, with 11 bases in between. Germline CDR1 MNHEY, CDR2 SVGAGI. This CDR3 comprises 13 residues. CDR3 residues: CASSSLREQPQHF. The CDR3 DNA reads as TGTGCCAGCAGTTCGCTCAGAGAGCAGCCCCAGCATTTT.

The CDR3 DNA reads as TGCGCCAGCAGCCAAGAAGTATCGGTCACCGGGGAGCTGTTTTTT. This encodes CASSQEVSVTGELFF. The genes are TRBV4-1 and TRBJ2-2; the D is unclear. The CDR3 totals 15 residues. V was cut by 0 bases and J by 4 bases, with 9 bases left in between. CDR1 and CDR2 (germline): MGHRA, YSYEKL.

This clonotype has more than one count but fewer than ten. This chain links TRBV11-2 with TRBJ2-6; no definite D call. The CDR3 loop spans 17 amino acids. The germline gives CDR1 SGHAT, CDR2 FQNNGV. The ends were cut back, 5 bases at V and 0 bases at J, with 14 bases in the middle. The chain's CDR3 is CASSHRAFHSGANVLTF. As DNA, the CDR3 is TGTGCCAGCAGCCACAGAGCGTTTCACTCTGGGGCCAACGTCCTGACTTTC.

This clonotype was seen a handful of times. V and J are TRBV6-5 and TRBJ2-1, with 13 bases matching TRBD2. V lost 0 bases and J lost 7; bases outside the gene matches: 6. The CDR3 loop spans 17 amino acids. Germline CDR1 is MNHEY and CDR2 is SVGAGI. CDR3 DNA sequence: TGTGCCAGCAGTTACTCTATCGGACTAGCGGGAGAGAATGAGCAGTTCTTC. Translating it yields CASSYSIGLAGENEQFF.

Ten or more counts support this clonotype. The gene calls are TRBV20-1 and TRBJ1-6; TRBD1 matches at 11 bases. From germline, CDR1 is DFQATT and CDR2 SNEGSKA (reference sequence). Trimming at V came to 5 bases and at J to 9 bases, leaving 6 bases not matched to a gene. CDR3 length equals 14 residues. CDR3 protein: CSAFTGTGGSPLHF. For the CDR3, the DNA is TGCAGTGCTTTCACCGGGACAGGGGGTTCACCCCTCCACTTT.

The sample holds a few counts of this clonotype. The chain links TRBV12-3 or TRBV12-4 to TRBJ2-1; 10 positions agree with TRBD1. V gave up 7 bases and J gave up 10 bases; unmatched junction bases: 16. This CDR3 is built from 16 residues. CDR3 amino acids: CASTPWPGTGETEQFF. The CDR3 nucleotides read TGTGCCAGCACCCCTTGGCCCGGGACAGGGGAAACAGAGCAGTTCTTC.

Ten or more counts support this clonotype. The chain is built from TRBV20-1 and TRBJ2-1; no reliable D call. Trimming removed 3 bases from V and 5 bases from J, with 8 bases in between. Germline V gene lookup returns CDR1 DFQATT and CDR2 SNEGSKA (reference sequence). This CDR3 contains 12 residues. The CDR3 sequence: CSASGGDNEQFF. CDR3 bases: TGCAGTGCTAGCGGTGGGGACAATGAGCAGTTCTTC.

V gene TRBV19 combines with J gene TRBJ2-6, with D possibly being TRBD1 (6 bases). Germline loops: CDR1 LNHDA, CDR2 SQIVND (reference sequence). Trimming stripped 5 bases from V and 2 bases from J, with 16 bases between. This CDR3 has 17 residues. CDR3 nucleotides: TGTGCCAGTAGTCTCCCAGGGGACCTCACTGGGGCCAACGTCCTGACTTTC. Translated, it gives CASSLPGDLTGANVLTF.

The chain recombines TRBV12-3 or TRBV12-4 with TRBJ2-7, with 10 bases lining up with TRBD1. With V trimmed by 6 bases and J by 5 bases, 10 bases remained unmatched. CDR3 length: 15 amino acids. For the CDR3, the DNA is TGTGCCAGCAGAGCGACAGGGGGCCCTATCCACGAGCAGTACTTC. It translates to CASRATGGPIHEQYF.

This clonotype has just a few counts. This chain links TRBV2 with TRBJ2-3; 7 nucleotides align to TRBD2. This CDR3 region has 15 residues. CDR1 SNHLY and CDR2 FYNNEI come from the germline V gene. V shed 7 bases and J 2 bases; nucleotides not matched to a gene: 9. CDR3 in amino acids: CASKDGGTFTDTQYF. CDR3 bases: TGTGCCAGCAAAGACGGGGGGACGTTCACAGATACGCAGTATTTT.